The rows below give T cell receptor beta chains drawn from one sample of a study of Graves' ophthalmopathy and Graves' hyperthyroidism. MiXCR was run by TCRdb on the multiplex PCR reads, yielding one entry per CDR3 protein. Here the sample spans approximately 700,000 distinct CDR3 sequences, over 40% being singletons. Source material: peripheral blood. The source is an adult man with Graves' ophthalmopathy. Each CDR3 is given with its conserved first and last residue. The order of the fields is V gene, D gene, J gene, clone size, CDR3 DNA, CDR3 protein. A D gene is named only where the DNA matches it firmly. Clone size appears in some rows only: once, few, many, or a class for an expanded clone.

TRBV4-3	-	TRBJ1-1	few	TGCGCCAGCAGCCAAGAACCTCTTGGGGACACTGAAGCTTTCTTT	CASSQEPLGDTEAFF
TRBV5-4	-	TRBJ2-6	-	TGTGCCAGCAGCTTAGGGTTAGCGACCTCTGGGGCCAACGTCCTGACTTTC	CASSLGLATSGANVLTF
TRBV2	-	TRBJ2-7	many	TGTGCCAGCCACGCAGGGGCCTACGAGCAGTACTTC	CASHAGAYEQYF
TRBV12-5	-	TRBJ1-2	-	TGTGCTAGTGGTTTCCCGAGGAGGGTGGCCTATGGCTACACCTTC	CASGFPRRVAYGYTF
TRBV7-8	-	TRBJ2-7	few	TGTGCCAGCGGATCCAGCTCCTACGAGCAGTACTTC	CASGSSSYEQYF
TRBV6-5	-	TRBJ1-2	many	TGTGCCAGCAGCGGCGGGTGGCAGCGCTATGGCTACACCTTC	CASSGGWQRYGYTF
TRBV6-6	TRBD2	TRBJ2-7	-	TGTGCCAGCAGTGACTCCAGACTAGCGGGGGGGAGCTCCTACGAGCAGTACTTC	CASSDSRLAGGSSYEQYF
TRBV7-4	TRBD2	TRBJ2-1	-	TGTGCCAGCAGCTTAGTGCGGGGGGCTAGCGGTGAGCAGTTCTTC	CASSLVRGASGEQFF
TRBV11-2	TRBD1	TRBJ1-5	few	TGTGCCAGCAGCCAGGAAGAGACAGGGATTCATCAGCCCCAGCATTTT	CASSQEETGIHQPQHF
TRBV25-1	-	TRBJ1-1	few	TGTGCCAGCTTGGATGGAGGGAACACTGAAGCTTTCTTT	CASLDGGNTEAFF
TRBV24-1	TRBD1	TRBJ1-4	once	TGTGCCACCAGTGATTTACGACAGGGGGAAAAACTGTTTTTT	CATSDLRQGEKLFF
TRBV7-2	-	TRBJ1-5	many	TGTGCCAGCAGCCCGAAAAGCGGACAGAACCAGCCCCAGCATTTT	CASSPKSGQNQPQHF
TRBV7-2	-	TRBJ2-7	many	TGTGCCAGCAGCTCCCCGGGGGCACCCTACGAGCAGTACTTC	CASSSPGAPYEQYF
TRBV18	-	TRBJ1-5	-	TGTGCCAGCTTACAGACGACCAGCAATCAGCCCCAGCATTTT	CASLQTTSNQPQHF
TRBV27	TRBD1	TRBJ1-1	-	TGTGCCAGCCAAGGGGGCAGGAACACTGAAGCTTTCTTT	CASQGGRNTEAFF
TRBV3-1	-	TRBJ2-5	-	TGTGCCAGCAGCCAAGATCTTACAGATATTCAAGAGACCCAGTACTTC	CASSQDLTDIQETQYF
TRBV6-2/TRBV6-3	-	TRBJ2-7	many	TGTGCCAGCAGTTACGAAGGGTACTACGAGCAGTACTTC	CASSYEGYYEQYF
TRBV29-1	-	TRBJ1-2	many	TGCAGCGTTGAAATGGGGGATGGTGGCTACACCTTC	CSVEMGDGGYTF
TRBV29-1	-	TRBJ2-7	many	TGCAGCGTTAGTAACCTTTGGAGAACAGATGAGCAGTACTTC	CSVSNLWRTDEQYF
TRBV29-1	-	TRBJ1-1	many	TGCAGCTCTGGGGGGACACGTCCTGAAGCTTTCTTT	CSSGGTRPEAFF
TRBV15	-	TRBJ1-6	-	TGTGCCAGCAGCCTAGCGGGATTGCATTCACCCCTCCACTTT	CASSLAGLHSPLHF
TRBV10-3	TRBD1	TRBJ1-5	-	TGTGCCATCACAGGGACAGGGCATCAGCCCCAGCATTTT	CAITGTGHQPQHF
TRBV10-1	-	TRBJ2-2	-	TGCGCCAGCAGTGATAAGTTGAACACCGGGGAGCTGTTTTTT	CASSDKLNTGELFF
TRBV7-9	TRBD1	TRBJ2-2	-	TGTGCCAGCAGCTCTCCGGGACAGGGGGCGCTTGCCGGGGAGCTGTTTTTT	CASSSPGQGALAGELFF
TRBV7-8	TRBD2	TRBJ2-6	many	TGTGCCAGCAGCTTAGGCGGGGGAAGCTCTGGGGCCAACGTCCTGACTTTC	CASSLGGGSSGANVLTF
TRBV10-3	TRBD2	TRBJ2-7	many	TGTGCCACGCGGGGCGGGGGGCAGATCTACGAGCAGTACTTC	CATRGGGQIYEQYF
TRBV5-4	-	TRBJ1-2	-	TGTGCCAGCAGCCGGGACGGAAGTTCCTATGGCTACACCTTC	CASSRDGSSYGYTF
TRBV30	TRBD1	TRBJ1-2	-	TGTGCCTGGAGTGGGACAGGGACTTATGGCTACACCTTC	CAWSGTGTYGYTF
TRBV5-1	-	TRBJ2-2	-	TGCGCCAGCAGCCCGATCCGGGACTCATACACCGGGGAGCTGTTTTTT	CASSPIRDSYTGELFF
TRBV25-1	TRBD1	TRBJ2-1	-	TGTGTCAGCAGTGCAGGGACAGGGTTAATCAATGAGCAGTTCTTC	CVSSAGTGLINEQFF
TRBV7-2	-	TRBJ1-2	many	TGTGCCAGCAGCCATCTGACTACCGGGGCCTACATCTATGGCTACACCTTC	CASSHLTTGAYIYGYTF
TRBV14	-	TRBJ1-1	many	TGTGCCAGCAGCCTTCAACTGAAGGACACTGAAGCTTTCTTT	CASSLQLKDTEAFF
TRBV4-2	-	TRBJ2-7	many	TGTGCCAGCAGCCAGTCGGCAGGACAAAACTACGAGCAGTACTTC	CASSQSAGQNYEQYF